The rows below give T cell receptor beta chains drawn from one sample of a study of T-cell reconstitution after alpha-beta-depleted transplantation in children. TCRdb redid the calling of the PCR reads with MiXCR, one entry per CDR3 protein. Of hundreds of thousands of distinct CDR3 sequences listed, roughly a quarter are singletons. The sequenced sample was PBMCs, mostly from graft donor cells, obtained 360 days after TCRalphabeta/CD19-depleted stem cell transplant. These TCRs come from a female patient between 2 and 15 years old who had a stem cell transplant for congenital amegakaryocytic thrombocytopenia, so the T cells may come from the graft donor. CDR3s include the opening cysteine and the closing phenylalanine or tryptophan. A D gene is named only where the DNA matches it firmly. Rows give clone size only sometimes, using once, few, many, or a class for an expanded clone.

cdr3_length	d_call	v_call	clone_size	j_call	cdr3_aa	cdr3_nt
14	-	TRBV9	-	TRBJ2-2	CASSVVEFTGELFF	TGTGCCAGCAGCGTAGTTGAATTCACCGGGGAGCTGTTTTTT
12	-	TRBV20-1	-	TRBJ2-5	CSAKLQGETQYF	TGCAGTGCTAAATTACAGGGAGAGACCCAGTACTTC
14	-	TRBV7-2	few	TRBJ2-3	CASSPMGGTDTQYF	TGTGCCAGCAGCCCTATGGGAGGCACAGATACGCAGTATTTT
13	-	TRBV5-5	-	TRBJ2-7	CASSNDGAYEQYF	TGTGCCAGCAGCAATGACGGAGCCTACGAGCAGTACTTC
14	TRBD1	TRBV28	-	TRBJ1-5	CASSRDREHQPQHF	TGTGCCAGCAGCCGGGACAGGGAACATCAGCCCCAGCATTTT
18	-	TRBV6-2/TRBV6-3	-	TRBJ2-2	CASSYSPEFRASFGELFF	TGTGCCAGCAGTTACTCACCCGAGTTTCGGGCGTCTTTCGGGGAGCTGTTTTTT
15	-	TRBV10-3	-	TRBJ1-2	CAISEADRRSYGYTF	TGTGCCATCAGTGAAGCAGACCGTCGTAGCTATGGCTACACCTTC
11	-	TRBV29-1	-	TRBJ2-5	CSGWGKETQYF	TGCAGCGGTTGGGGCAAGGAGACCCAGTACTTC
11	-	TRBV29-1	many	TRBJ2-1	CSVRDYNEQFF	TGCAGCGTGAGGGACTACAATGAGCAGTTCTTC
15	-	TRBV11-1	-	TRBJ1-1	CASPRRDGLLTEAFF	TGTGCCAGCCCCCGACGAGATGGACTCCTAACTGAAGCTTTCTTT
14	TRBD1	TRBV29-1	many	TRBJ1-2	CSVETSRTGGGYTF	TGCAGCGTTGAAACTTCAAGGACAGGGGGTGGCTACACCTTC
14	-	TRBV4-1	many	TRBJ2-1	CASSYKGGVSEQFF	TGCGCCAGCAGCTACAAGGGAGGAGTTAGTGAGCAGTTCTTC
16	-	TRBV12-3/TRBV12-4	few	TRBJ2-1	CASSSSGTYTYNEQFF	TGTGCCAGCAGTTCCTCCGGGACATACACCTACAATGAGCAGTTCTTC
14	TRBD1	TRBV9	-	TRBJ1-5	CASSTTGGNQPQHF	TGTGCCAGCAGCACGACAGGGGGAAATCAGCCCCAGCATTTT
13	-	TRBV14	once	TRBJ1-1	CASSQEGRDEAFF	TGTGCCAGCAGCCAAGAGGGGCGGGATGAAGCTTTCTTT
19	TRBD2	TRBV20-1	few	TRBJ2-7	CSALRKPGLAHIPSYEQYF	TGCAGTGCCCTACGAAAACCGGGACTAGCGCATATACCCTCCTACGAGCAGTACTTC
14	-	TRBV5-1	few	TRBJ2-1	CASSPLPWRNEQFF	TGCGCCAGCAGCCCCCTCCCGTGGAGAAATGAGCAGTTCTTC
14	-	TRBV29-1	few	TRBJ2-7	CSVEDHGAPYEQYF	TGCAGCGTTGAAGATCACGGGGCCCCCTACGAGCAGTACTTC
15	-	TRBV2	many	TRBJ2-2	CASRSSRVNTGELFF	TGTGCCAGCAGGTCATCTAGGGTTAACACCGGGGAGCTGTTTTTT
16	-	TRBV13	few	TRBJ2-5	CASSSIVGSNQETQYF	TGTGCCAGCAGCTCTATTGTCGGGAGTAACCAAGAGACCCAGTACTTC
15	TRBD1	TRBV4-1	many	TRBJ1-4	CASSQGDVTNEKLFF	TGCGCCAGCAGTCAGGGGGACGTAACTAATGAAAAACTGTTTTTT
16	TRBD1	TRBV20-1	few	TRBJ2-3	CSASPDRGTSTDTQYF	TGCAGTGCTAGTCCGGACAGGGGCACTAGCACAGATACGCAGTATTTT
15	-	TRBV12-3/TRBV12-4	many	TRBJ2-5	CASSAPSIYQETQYF	TGTGCCAGCAGCGCCCCCAGCATTTACCAAGAGACCCAGTACTTC
15	TRBD2	TRBV6-1	-	TRBJ2-1	CASSPTSGSTNEQFF	TGTGCCAGCAGTCCAACTAGCGGGAGTACCAATGAGCAGTTCTTC
13	TRBD2	TRBV12-3/TRBV12-4	few	TRBJ2-3	CASGGGGTDTQYF	TGTGCCAGCGGCGGGGGGGGCACAGATACGCAGTATTTT
15	TRBD1	TRBV11-2	-	TRBJ2-1	CASSRDRGLRNEQFF	TGTGCCAGCAGCCGGGACAGGGGGCTGAGAAATGAGCAGTTCTTC
14	TRBD2	TRBV4-2	few	TRBJ2-7	CASSSRAGDNEQYF	TGTGCCAGCAGCTCAAGAGCGGGAGATAACGAGCAGTACTTC
13	-	TRBV5-1	-	TRBJ1-1	CASSSTQNTEAFF	TGCGCCAGCAGTTCTACACAGAACACTGAAGCTTTCTTT
17	-	TRBV5-1	few	TRBJ2-2	CASSLAKSNMRTGELFF	TGCGCCAGCAGCTTGGCTAAAAGTAATATGCGCACCGGGGAGCTGTTTTTT
15	-	TRBV6-1	-	TRBJ1-3	CASSEIWIQGNTIYF	TGTGCCAGCAGTGAAATTTGGATTCAAGGAAACACCATATATTTT
17	TRBD2	TRBV5-1	many	TRBJ2-3	CASSLGLATKVPDTQYF	TGCGCCAGCAGCTTGGGACTAGCTACGAAGGTACCAGATACGCAGTATTTT
17	TRBD2	TRBV4-1	-	TRBJ2-1	CASSQRGRRGGYNEQFF	TGCGCCAGCAGCCAAAGGGGAAGGCGGGGGGGCTACAATGAGCAGTTCTTC
14	TRBD2	TRBV4-1	-	TRBJ2-3	CASSRIGLGETQYF	TGCGCCAGCAGCCGAATTGGACTAGGCGAAACGCAGTATTTT
14	TRBD1	TRBV5-1	-	TRBJ1-2	CASSVWTGRDGYTF	TGCGCCAGCAGCGTGTGGACAGGCAGGGATGGCTACACCTTC
13	TRBD1	TRBV20-1	few	TRBJ2-7	CSARQGGTYEQYF	TGCAGTGCGAGACAGGGGGGGACCTACGAGCAGTACTTC
14	TRBD1	TRBV12-3/TRBV12-4	few	TRBJ2-4	CASRWTGGKNIQYF	TGTGCCAGCAGGTGGACAGGGGGCAAAAACATTCAGTACTTC
13	-	TRBV29-1	few	TRBJ2-7	CSVRGTGPYEQYF	TGCAGCGTTCGGGGCACGGGGCCCTACGAGCAGTACTTC
14	-	TRBV25-1	many	TRBJ2-3	CASKISHGADTQYF	TGTGCCAGCAAAATTAGCCACGGCGCAGATACGCAGTATTTT
14	-	TRBV12-3/TRBV12-4	-	TRBJ1-1	CASSRQTAYTEAFF	TGTGCCAGCAGCAGACAGACAGCGTACACTGAAGCTTTCTTT
14	-	TRBV7-9	-	TRBJ1-4	CASSRLSPNEKLFF	TGTGCCAGCAGCCGGTTGTCTCCCAATGAAAAACTGTTTTTT
15	-	TRBV4-1	once	TRBJ1-4	CASSHLTRGNEKLFF	TGCGCCAGCAGCCATTTAACCCGGGGCAATGAAAAACTGTTTTTT
14	-	TRBV12-3/TRBV12-4	few	TRBJ2-7	CASSPLRYSYEQYF	TGTGCCAGCAGTCCCTTAAGGTACTCCTACGAGCAGTACTTC
15	-	TRBV7-6	many	TRBJ2-2	CASSFRDLNTGELFF	TGTGCCAGCAGCTTTCGCGACCTCAACACCGGGGAGCTGTTTTTT
16	TRBD2	TRBV5-1	once	TRBJ2-5	CASTKSGTSVQETQYF	TGCGCCAGCACCAAATCGGGGACTAGCGTACAAGAGACCCAGTACTTC
12	-	TRBV12-3/TRBV12-4	once	TRBJ2-7	CASSFFIYEQYF	TGTGCCAGCAGTTTTTTCATCTACGAGCAGTACTTC
12	-	TRBV20-1	few	TRBJ1-2	CSARTSPYGYTF	TGCAGTGCTAGAACCAGCCCCTATGGCTACACCTTC
14	-	TRBV6-2/TRBV6-3	-	TRBJ1-1	CASTPDRLNTEAFF	TGTGCCAGCACCCCGGACAGACTGAACACTGAAGCTTTCTTT
15	-	TRBV15	-	TRBJ1-5	CATSRRVGFNQPQHF	TGTGCCACCAGCAGAAGGGTGGGATTCAATCAGCCCCAGCATTTT
15	-	TRBV15	-	TRBJ1-5	CATSRAVNSNQPQHF	TGTGCCACCAGCAGGGCCGTAAATAGCAATCAGCCCCAGCATTTT
15	TRBD2	TRBV20-1	few	TRBJ2-3	CSARAGLAGADTQYF	TGCAGTGCTAGAGCAGGACTAGCGGGAGCAGATACGCAGTATTTT
13	-	TRBV4-2	-	TRBJ2-7	CASSAQVSYEQYF	TGTGCCAGCAGCGCGCAGGTTTCCTACGAGCAGTACTTC
18	TRBD2	TRBV11-1	-	TRBJ2-2	CASSSPTSGRAGAGELFF	TGTGCCAGCAGCTCCCCGACTAGCGGGAGGGCCGGCGCCGGGGAGCTGTTTTTT
14	-	TRBV7-9	-	TRBJ2-1	CASSLVRDRNEQFF	TGTGCCAGCAGCTTAGTACGGGACCGCAATGAGCAGTTCTTC
13	TRBD2	TRBV29-1	few	TRBJ2-1	CSVDPAGDNEQFF	TGCAGCGTCGACCCAGCGGGGGACAATGAGCAGTTCTTC
15	-	TRBV5-1	few	TRBJ1-5	CASSLTGQGLEPQHF	TGCGCCAGCAGCTTGACGGGGCAGGGGCTGGAACCCCAGCATTTT
15	-	TRBV20-1	few	TRBJ1-2	CSAIPRQVHNYGYTF	TGCAGTGCCATCCCCCGACAGGTCCATAACTATGGCTACACCTTC
18	-	TRBV11-1	-	TRBJ2-2	CASSFEIAGQGSTGELFF	TGTGCCAGCAGCTTTGAGATCGCGGGACAAGGCTCCACCGGGGAGCTGTTTTTT
14	-	TRBV10-3	-	TRBJ2-3	CAISGGMGADTQYF	TGTGCCATCAGTGGTGGGATGGGTGCAGATACGCAGTATTTT
15	-	TRBV7-9	few	TRBJ2-3	CASSVWGHNTDTQYF	TGTGCCAGCAGCGTCTGGGGCCACAATACAGATACGCAGTATTTT
15	-	TRBV7-2	-	TRBJ1-5	CASSTQTGYNQPQHF	TGTGCCAGCAGCACACAAACAGGGTACAATCAGCCCCAGCATTTT